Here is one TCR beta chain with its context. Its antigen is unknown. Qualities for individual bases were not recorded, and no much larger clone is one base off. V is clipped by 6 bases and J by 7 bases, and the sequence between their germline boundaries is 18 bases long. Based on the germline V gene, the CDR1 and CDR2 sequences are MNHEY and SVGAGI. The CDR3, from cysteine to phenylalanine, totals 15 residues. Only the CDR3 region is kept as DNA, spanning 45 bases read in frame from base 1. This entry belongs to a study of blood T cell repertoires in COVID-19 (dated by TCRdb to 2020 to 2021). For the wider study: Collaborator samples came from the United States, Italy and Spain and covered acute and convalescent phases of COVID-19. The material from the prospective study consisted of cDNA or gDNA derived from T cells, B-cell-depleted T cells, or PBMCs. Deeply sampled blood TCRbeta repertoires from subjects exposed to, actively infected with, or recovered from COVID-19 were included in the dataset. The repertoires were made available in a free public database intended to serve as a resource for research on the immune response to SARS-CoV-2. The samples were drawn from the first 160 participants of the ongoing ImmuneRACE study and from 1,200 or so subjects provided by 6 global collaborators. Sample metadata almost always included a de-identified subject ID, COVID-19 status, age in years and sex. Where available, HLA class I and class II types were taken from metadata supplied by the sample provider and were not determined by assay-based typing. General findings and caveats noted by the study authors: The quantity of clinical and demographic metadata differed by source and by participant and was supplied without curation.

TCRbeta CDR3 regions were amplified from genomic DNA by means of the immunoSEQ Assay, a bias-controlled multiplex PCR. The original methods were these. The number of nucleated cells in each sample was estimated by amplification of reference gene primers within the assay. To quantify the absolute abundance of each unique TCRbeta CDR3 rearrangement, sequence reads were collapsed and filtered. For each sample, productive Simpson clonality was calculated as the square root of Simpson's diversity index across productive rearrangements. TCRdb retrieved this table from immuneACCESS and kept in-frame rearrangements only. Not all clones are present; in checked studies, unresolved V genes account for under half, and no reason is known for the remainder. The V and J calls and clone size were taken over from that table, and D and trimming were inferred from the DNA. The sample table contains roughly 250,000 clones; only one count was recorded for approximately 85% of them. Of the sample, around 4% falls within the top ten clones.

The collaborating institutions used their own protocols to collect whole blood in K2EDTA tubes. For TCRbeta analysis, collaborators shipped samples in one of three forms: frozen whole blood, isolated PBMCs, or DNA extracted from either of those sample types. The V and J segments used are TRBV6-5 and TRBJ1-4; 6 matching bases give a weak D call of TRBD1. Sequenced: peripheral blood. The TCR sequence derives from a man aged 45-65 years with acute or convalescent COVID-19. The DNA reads TGTGCCAGCAGACCCGCGGGGGCGGTGGCTGAAAAACTGTTTTTT. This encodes CASRPAGAVAEKLFF.